One and the same sample provided the 9 T cell receptor beta chains below, sequenced in a study of CD8+CD57+ T cells in acquired aplastic anemia. TCR beta VDJ and CDR3 profiling used genomic DNA as template. TCRdb analysed the reads with MiXCR anew, one entry per CDR3 protein. The sample holds under 150,000 distinct CDR3 sequences, 40% to 45% seen once. The specimen sequenced was sorted CD4+, CD8+, or CD8+CD57+ T cells (not recorded which) from PBMCs. These receptors were taken from a human donor in good health, serving as a control.

This rearrangement joins TRBV7-9 to TRBJ2-1, with D unclear. The CDR3 spans 13 residues. CDR1 and CDR2 from the germline V gene are SEHNR and FQNEAQ (reference sequence). Trimming left V 4 bases short and J 5 bases short, with 9 bases between. CDR3 sequence (DNA): TGTGCCAGCAGCTCTTCTATCGACAATGAGCAGTTCTTC. It specifies CASSSSIDNEQFF.

There are many counts of this clonotype. The chain combines TRBV20-1 with TRBJ2-7, with TRBD2 matching 10 bases. The CDR3 loop spans 14 amino acids. The trim removed 2 bases at V and 2 bases at J, leaving 3 bases unmatched. Germline-derived CDR1 and CDR2 are DFQATT and SNEGSKA (reference sequence). CDR3 region: CSARSLAGAYEQYF. The CDR3 DNA follows: TGCAGTGCTAGAAGCCTAGCGGGGGCCTACGAGCAGTACTTC.

The V call is TRBV19, the J call TRBJ1-1, with unresolved D. CDR1 and CDR2 (germline): LNHDA, SQIVND (reference sequence). CDR3 size: 14 residues. The V end lost 7 bases, the J end lost 1 base, and 13 bases lay between the germline ends. The CDR3: CASTGFTGNTEAFF. The CDR3 nucleotides read TGTGCCAGTACGGGGTTCACGGGGAACACTGAAGCTTTCTTT. The whole variable domain, remainder taken from reference TRBV19 and TRBJ1-1, is DGGITQSPKYLFRKEGQNVTLSCEQNLNHDAMYWYRQDPGQGLRLIYYSQIVNDFQKGDIAEGYSVSREKKESFPLTVTSAQKNPTAFYLCASTGFTGNTEAFFGQGTRLTVV.

The sample holds a few counts of this clonotype. The chain employs TRBV5-8 and TRBJ2-7, with TRBD2 identical over 7 bases. Germline loops: CDR1 SGHTS, CDR2 YDEGEE. CDR3 size: 14 residues. The junction had 7 bases not matched to a gene; V was cut back by 4 bases and J by 3 bases. In nucleotides, the CDR3 is TGTGCCAGCAGCCGACTGGGGGGGGGCTACGAGCAGTACTTC. Translating gives CASSRLGGGYEQYF.

V is TRBV5-1 and J is TRBJ1-2; perhaps TRBD1 as D (5 bases). The ends were cut back, 4 bases at V and 6 bases at J, with 13 bases in the middle. The CDR3 is 13 amino acids. In germline, CDR1 is SGHRS, CDR2 YFSETQ. CDR3: CASSRGDLHGYTF. The CDR3 nucleotides read TGCGCCAGCAGCCGGGGGGACCTCCATGGCTACACCTTC.

This clonotype was observed at least ten times. The chain links TRBV19 to TRBJ1-1; no clear D gene. Trimming pared 3 bases from V and 1 base from J, leaving 12 bases between. The CDR3 has 15 amino acids. Germline V gene sequence: CDR1 LNHDA, CDR2 SQIVND (reference sequence). Here the CDR3 DNA reads TGTGCCAGTAGTATCCTACTCCGGGAGAACACTGAAGCTTTCTTT. This encodes CASSILLRENTEAFF.

In DNA, the CDR3 is TGCGCCAGCAGTGAGTTCAGGGGGTCCCCCAAGTACGAGCAGTACGTC. Amino acids: CASSEFRGSPKYEQYV. The chain has TRBV10-1 and TRBJ2-7; 7 positions agree with TRBD1. Losses at the gene ends were 1 base for V and 4 bases for J; bases not matched to a gene: 10. Germline loops: CDR1 WNHNN, CDR2 SYGVQD (reference sequence). The CDR3 covers 16 residues.

This clonotype was seen at least ten times. The chain is built from TRBV25-1 and TRBJ2-7; 13 nucleotides match TRBD2. There are 16 residues in the CDR3. Germline V gene data show CDR1 as MGHDK and CDR2 as SYGVNS. The junction had 10 bases not matched to a gene; V was cut back by 4 bases and J by 7 bases. This chain's CDR3 is CASSGWTSGSPGEQYF. The CDR3 nucleotides are TGTGCCAGCAGTGGCTGGACTAGCGGGAGTCCGGGGGAGCAGTACTTC.

This clonotype was seen a handful of times. The V gene is TRBV25-1, the J gene TRBJ2-1; tentatively, D is TRBD1 or TRBD2 (7 bases each). From germline, CDR1 is MGHDK and CDR2 SYGVNS. V lost 4 bases to trimming and J lost 7 bases, with 14 bases between them. The CDR3 is 14 amino acids. DNA of the CDR3: TGTGCCAGCAGTGCAGCGCAGGGGGGGAATGAGCAGTTCTTC. This gives the protein CASSAAQGGNEQFF. The full variable domain, rest sourced from reference TRBV25-1 and TRBJ2-1, is EADIYQTPRYLVIGTGKKITLECSQTMGHDKMYWYQQDPGMELHLIHYSYGVNSTEKGDLSSESTVSRIRTEHFPLTLESARPSHTSQYLCASSAAQGGNEQFFGPGTRLTVL.